The 7 T cell receptor beta chains reported below all come from one sample, sequenced in a study of tumor and adjacent non-tumor tissue in lung cancer. The library came from three nested PCR rounds adapted from ARM-PCR protocols. TCRdb reprocessed the multiplex PCR reads with MiXCR, giving one entry per CDR3 protein. This sample carries some 120,000 distinct CDR3 sequences, around three fifths of them seen once, and the ten largest clones take 9.5% to 15%. The template was RNA from unsorted bulk tissue. Sequencing input: lung tumor tissue. The source is a man between 25 and 39 years old with non-small cell lung cancer.

A single count supports this clonotype. A much more abundant neighbour one base away suggests this may be a read error. The DNA of the CDR3 is TGTGCCATCAGTGATCAACTAGTAGGGGGGCCAGATACGCATTATTTT. This sequence encodes CAISDQLVGGPDTHYF. This sequence joins TRBV10-3 and TRBJ2-3; either TRBD1 or TRBD2 may fit D (6 bases each). Per germline, CDR1 ENHRY and CDR2 SYGVKD. The CDR3 sequence is 16 residues long.

Of note for this clonotype: Mismatch with germline at one junction end may stem from a read error. V is TRBV20-1 and J is TRBJ2-6, with 7 bases lining up with TRBD2. Germline V CDR1 and CDR2: DFQATT, SNEGSKA (reference sequence). The CDR3 totals 17 residues. The CDR3 DNA reads TGCAGTGCTAGCACTAGCGTGAGAGGCTCTGGGGCCAACGTCCTGACATTC. Residues: CSASTSVRGSGANVLTF.

Regarding this clonotype: The CDR3 carries no conserved terminal phenylalanine or tryptophan, so it likely arises from a read error. This chain links TRBV12-3 or TRBV12-4 with TRBJ1-2; D gene uncertain. The CDR3 has 11 amino acids. The germline V and J ends were trimmed by 5 bases and 7 bases, with 8 bases remaining between them. Here the CDR3 DNA reads TGTGCCAGCAGTATAGGGATTGGCTACACCCTC. Protein sequence: CASSIGIGYTL.

This clonotype has a single count. This may stem from a read error, because a much larger clone lies one nucleotide away. The chain combines TRBV12-3 or TRBV12-4 with TRBJ2-1, with 9 bases lining up with TRBD2. The CDR3 spans 14 residues. V shed 3 bases, J shed 13 bases, and the junction held 10 bases outside the gene matches. As DNA, the CDR3 is TGTGCCAGCAGTTTCGTAGCGGGAGTTCGTGATCAGTTCTTC. This sequence encodes CASSFVAGVRDQFF.

On this clonotype itself: The conserved closing phenylalanine or tryptophan is absent in this CDR3, likely reflecting a read error. The DNA is left out, because the CDR3 cannot be placed on it with certainty; the CDR3 is given as TCRdb lists it. This chain connects TRBV6-2 or TRBV6-3 to TRBJ1-2; the table gives TRBD1 as D, unverified against the DNA. Germline lookup yields CDR1 MNHEY and CDR2 SVGEGT. The CDR3 has 12 residues if both end residues are counted. The CDR3 sequence: CASSQGVYGYTS.

V usage is TRBV30 and J usage is TRBJ1-6, with D perhaps TRBD1 (5 bases). The V gene's germline CDR1 is GTSNPN and CDR2 SVGIG (reference sequence). V lost 0 bases and J 2 bases, leaving 8 bases between the germline ends. This CDR3 is built from 15 residues. The CDR3 bases are TGTGCCTGGAGTGTCCCGACAGCCTATAATTCACCCCTCCACTTT. Translated: CAWSVPTAYNSPLHF. The entire variable domain, with the rest obtained from reference TRBV30 and TRBJ1-6, is as follows: SQTIHQWPATLVQPVGSPLSLECTVEGTSNPNLYWYRQAAGRGLQLLFYSVGIGQISSEVPQNLSASRPQDRQFILSSKKLLLSDSGFYLCAWSVPTAYNSPLHFGNGTRLTVT.

About this clonotype: A much bigger clone sits one base away, suggesting this may be a read error. This rearrangement joins TRBV6-2 or TRBV6-3 to TRBJ1-5; the D gene is possibly TRBD1 (5 bases). CDR1 is MNHEY, CDR2 SVGEGT, per germline. This CDR3 is built from 15 residues. The CDR3 DNA sequence: TGTGCCAGCAGTTATTCGACAGAGGGGAATCAGCCCCAGCTTTTT. Translation gives CASSYSTEGNQPQLF.